This TCR beta chain originates from a study of blood T cell repertoires in COVID-19 (dated by TCRdb to the early 2020s). For the study in its entirety: Samples from collaborators originated in the United States, Italy and Spain and spanned both the acute and convalescent phases of COVID-19. The material from the prospective study consisted of cDNA or gDNA derived from T cells, B-cell-depleted T cells, or PBMCs. Subjects who had been exposed to COVID-19, were actively infected with it, or had recovered from it provided the deeply sampled blood TCRbeta repertoires that made up the dataset. The repertoires were made available in a free public database intended to serve as a resource for research on the immune response to SARS-CoV-2. The samples were drawn from two sources: the first 160 participants of the ongoing ImmuneRACE study, and 1,000 to 1,500 subjects contributed by 6 global collaborators. A de-identified subject ID, COVID-19 status, age in years and sex were almost always included in the sample metadata. HLA class I and class II types, where available, came from metadata supplied by the sample provider rather than from assay-based typing. Findings and caveats that apply to the study as a whole: The quantity of clinical and demographic metadata differed by source and by participant and was supplied without curation.

The germline V gene provides CDR1 KGHSH and CDR2 LQKENI. Trimming costs V 3 bases and J 1 base, and their ends lie 12 bases apart. The CDR3 holds 15 amino acids from the cysteine to the phenylalanine. The read is trimmed to its CDR3 DNA, 45 bases read in frame from base 1. This clone occurred a few times. The clone's antigen remains unknown. Qualities for individual bases were not recorded, and no much larger clone is one base off. The immunoSEQ Assay, a bias-controlled multiplex PCR, was used to amplify TCRbeta CDR3 regions from genomic DNA. The source study handled its data this way. Within the assay, amplification of reference gene primers was used to estimate how many nucleated cells each sample contained. To quantify the absolute abundance of each unique TCRbeta CDR3 rearrangement, sequence reads were collapsed and filtered. For each sample, productive Simpson clonality was calculated as the square root of Simpson's diversity index over productive rearrangements. In TCRdb, the immuneACCESS table is reduced to in-frame sequences with V and J assigned. These tables do not hold every clone; where another copy was compared, an unresolved V gene accounts for under half, and the others remain unexplained. Clone size and V and J calls were adopted from that table, with D and trimming inferred from the DNA. The sample table shows 180,000 or so clones, and 80% to 85% are seen once. 10% to 15% of the sample is held by the ten biggest clonotypes.

Participants in the prospective study were aged roughly 18 to 95 years, lived in 20 to 25 United States geographic areas, and enrolled through a virtual design. To assign participants to cohorts, the prospective study relied on clinical history that participants themselves reported in a screening survey and a study questionnaire. Recovered participants in ImmuneRACE Cohort 3 were defined as having two consecutive negative NP/OP PCR tests, clearance from a healthcare professional, or resolution of symptoms. In the prospective study, mobile phlebotomists collected whole blood, serum and a nasopharyngeal or oropharyngeal swab from each participant. Participants in the prospective study had the option to provide additional blood draws and questionnaires over an approximately 2-month period. Before DNA extraction, blood samples from the prospective study were shipped at room temperature or frozen.

The specimen was PBMCs or T cells enriched from blood (not recorded which). This chain joins TRBV18 to TRBJ1-1, with TRBD1 perhaps the D gene, on 5 matching bases. The receptor was isolated from a woman aged 55-69 years who had recovered from COVID-19. The CDR3 protein: CASSPVQGRNTEAFF. The base sequence is TGTGCCAGCTCACCGGTTCAGGGCCGGAACACTGAAGCTTTCTTT.